The T cell receptor (beta chain) under discussion was sequenced for a study of cytotoxic CD8 clonotypes in ibrutinib-treated CLL. Background on the study: Overall, 24 responses were partial and 2 complete; following median roughly 72 months, approximately 15 patients stayed remitted and 12 progressed.

About 2 micrograms of genomic DNA, which was extracted from cryopreserved PBMCs, served as the material used for the TCR beta libraries. The germline gives CDR1 SGHDN, CDR2 FVKESK. This CDR3 contains 16 residues. V trimming: 4 bases; J trimming: 2 bases; junction bases outside the gene matches: 9. Sequencing used immunoSEQ multiplex PCR; TCRdb keeps in-frame clones, though not all of them. Of some 150,000 clones listed, about 80% are singletons. The TCR comes from a human donor with chronic lymphocytic leukemia. The sequencing here drew on PBMCs, taken after 12 months of ibrutinib treatment. The chain carries TRBV14 and TRBJ1-2, with TRBD1 matching over 8 bases. This chain's CDR3 is CASSLMGQAKNYGYTF. CDR3 DNA sequence: TGTGCCAGCAGCCTAATGGGACAGGCCAAAAACTATGGCTACACCTTC.